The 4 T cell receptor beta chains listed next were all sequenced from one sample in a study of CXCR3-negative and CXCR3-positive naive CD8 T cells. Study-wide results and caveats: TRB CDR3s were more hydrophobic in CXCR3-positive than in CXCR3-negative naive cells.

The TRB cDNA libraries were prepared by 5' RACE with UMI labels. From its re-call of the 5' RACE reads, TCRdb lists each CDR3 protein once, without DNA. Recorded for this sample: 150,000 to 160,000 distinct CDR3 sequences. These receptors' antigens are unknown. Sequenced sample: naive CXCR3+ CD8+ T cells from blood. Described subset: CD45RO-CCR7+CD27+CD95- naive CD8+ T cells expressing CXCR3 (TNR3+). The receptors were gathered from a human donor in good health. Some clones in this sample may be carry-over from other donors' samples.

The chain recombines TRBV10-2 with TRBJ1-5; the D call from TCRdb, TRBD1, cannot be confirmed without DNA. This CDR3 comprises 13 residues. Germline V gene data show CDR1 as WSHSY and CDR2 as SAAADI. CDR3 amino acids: CASSHRVDQPQHF.

CDR3 protein: CSCLTEGIGQPQHF. The rearrangement uses TRBV29-1 and TRBJ1-5. There are 14 residues in the CDR3. Germline V gene data show CDR1 as SQVTM and CDR2 as ANQGSEA.

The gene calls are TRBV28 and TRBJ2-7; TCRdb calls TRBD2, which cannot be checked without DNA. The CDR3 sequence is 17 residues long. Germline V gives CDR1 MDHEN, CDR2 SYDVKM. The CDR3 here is CASTPRGAAGAHNEQYF.

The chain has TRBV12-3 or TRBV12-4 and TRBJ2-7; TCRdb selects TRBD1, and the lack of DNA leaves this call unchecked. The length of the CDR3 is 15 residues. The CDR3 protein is CASSFVQGAIGEQYF.